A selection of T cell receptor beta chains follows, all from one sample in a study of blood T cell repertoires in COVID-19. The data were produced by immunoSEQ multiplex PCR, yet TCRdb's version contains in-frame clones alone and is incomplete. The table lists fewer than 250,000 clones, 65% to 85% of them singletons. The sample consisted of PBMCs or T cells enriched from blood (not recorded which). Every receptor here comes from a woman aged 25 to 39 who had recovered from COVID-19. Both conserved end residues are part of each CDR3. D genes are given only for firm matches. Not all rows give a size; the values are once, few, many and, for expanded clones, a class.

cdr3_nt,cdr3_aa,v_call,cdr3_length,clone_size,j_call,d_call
TGTGCCAGCAGTTTACTAGCGGGAGGAACCGGGGAGCTGTTTTTT,CASSLLAGGTGELFF,TRBV28,15,NA,TRBJ2-2,TRBD2
TGTGCCAGCAGTCCAAACCAAGAGACCCAGTACTTC,CASSPNQETQYF,TRBV28,12,NA,TRBJ2-5,NA
TGCGCCAGCAGCTTACAACTAGTGCCCGGCTCTGAGCAGTTCTTC,CASSLQLVPGSEQFF,TRBV5-1,15,few,TRBJ2-1,NA
TGTGCCAGCAGGACTCAGGGAGGCACTGAAGCTTTCTTT,CASRTQGGTEAFF,TRBV3-1/TRBV3-2,13,NA,TRBJ1-1,NA
TGTGCCAGCAGTACCCTCGGGAGGGTGGAGAACACTGAAGCTTTCTTT,CASSTLGRVENTEAFF,TRBV6-6,16,NA,TRBJ1-1,NA
TGTGCCAGCAGCGCCTTCCCGGGGGGGGCATACGCTGCTTTCTTT,CASSAFPGGAYAAFF,TRBV9,15,once,TRBJ1-1,NA
TGTGCCACCTCCGGGCCGGGAGGCTACGAGCAGTACTTC,CATSGPGGYEQYF,TRBV19,13,NA,TRBJ2-7,TRBD2
TGTGCCAGCAGCCAAGGGGGACTAGCGGGATTCTACGAGCAGTACTTC,CASSQGGLAGFYEQYF,TRBV4-2,16,NA,TRBJ2-7,TRBD2
TGTGCCAGCAGCCAAGACTGGAAGGGGGCCGCCTACGAGCAGTACTTC,CASSQDWKGAAYEQYF,TRBV3-1/TRBV3-2,16,NA,TRBJ2-7,TRBD1
TGTGCCAGCAGTGAACCAGGGCCTAATCAGCCCCAGCATTTT,CASSEPGPNQPQHF,TRBV25-1,14,NA,TRBJ1-5,NA
TGTGCCAGCAGCCAGGACAGGGGCGAGACCCAGTACTTC,CASSQDRGETQYF,TRBV4-2,13,NA,TRBJ2-5,TRBD1
TGTGCCAGCGTCCCTAGCGGGAGGCTCGGAGATACGCAGTATTTT,CASVPSGRLGDTQYF,TRBV6-5,15,NA,TRBJ2-3,TRBD2
TGTGCCAGCAGCCCCAAAGGATCGGGGAACACTGAAGCTTTCTTT,CASSPKGSGNTEAFF,TRBV3-1/TRBV3-2,15,NA,TRBJ1-1,NA
TGTGCCAGCAGCATGCGGGCAGCCAACACTGAAGCTTTCTTT,CASSMRAANTEAFF,TRBV7-9,14,NA,TRBJ1-1,NA